The TCR beta chain under discussion was sequenced for a study of blood T cell repertoires in COVID-19. In the study overall: In each case, the material was cDNA or gDNA derived from T cells, B-cell-depleted T cells, or PBMCs.

Participants, roughly 18 to 100 years old, spanned around 26 US areas. Clinical history reported by participants formed the basis on which cohorts were assigned. V was pared by 4 bases and J by 2 bases, with 6 bases of the junction left unmatched. CDR3 length: 16 residues. The germline V gene has CDR1 SGHKS and CDR2 YYEKEE (reference sequence). Assay used: immunoSEQ multiplex PCR; TCRdb lists only in-frame clones, some missing. The sample includes 330,000 or so clones, roughly nine tenths of them seen just once. This TCR was sampled from a woman aged 25-40 years who had recovered from COVID-19. The sequencing input was PBMCs or T cells enriched from blood (not recorded which). The gene calls are TRBV5-5 and TRBJ1-4, with TRBD1 matching over 9 bases. The CDR3 DNA is TGTGCCAGCAGCCTCGGGACAGGGTTTACTAATGAAAAACTGTTTTTT. Translation gives CASSLGTGFTNEKLFF.